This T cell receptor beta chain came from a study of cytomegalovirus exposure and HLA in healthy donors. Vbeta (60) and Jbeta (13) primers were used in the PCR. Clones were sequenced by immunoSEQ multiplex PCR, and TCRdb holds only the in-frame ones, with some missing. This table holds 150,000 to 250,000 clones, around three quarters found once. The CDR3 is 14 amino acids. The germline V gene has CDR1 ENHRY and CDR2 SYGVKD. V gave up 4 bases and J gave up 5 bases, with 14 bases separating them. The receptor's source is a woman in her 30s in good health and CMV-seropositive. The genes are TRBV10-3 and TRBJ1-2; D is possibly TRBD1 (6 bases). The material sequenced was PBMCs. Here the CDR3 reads CAISGGHDEYGYTF. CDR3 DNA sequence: TGTGCCATCAGTGGGGGACACGACGAATATGGCTACACCTTC.